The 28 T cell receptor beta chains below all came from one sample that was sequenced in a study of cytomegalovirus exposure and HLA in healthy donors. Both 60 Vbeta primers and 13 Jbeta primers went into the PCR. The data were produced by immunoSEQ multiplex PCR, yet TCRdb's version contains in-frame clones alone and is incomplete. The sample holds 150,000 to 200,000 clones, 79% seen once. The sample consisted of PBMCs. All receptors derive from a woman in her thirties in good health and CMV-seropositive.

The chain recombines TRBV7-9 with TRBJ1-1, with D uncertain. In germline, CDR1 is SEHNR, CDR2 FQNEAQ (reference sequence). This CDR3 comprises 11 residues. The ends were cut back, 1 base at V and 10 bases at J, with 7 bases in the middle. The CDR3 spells CASSLGAGAFF. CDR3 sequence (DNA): TGTGCCAGCAGCTTAGGGGCGGGAGCTTTCTTT.

The CDR3 sequence: CSIYGRDTSGTNEKLFF. In DNA, the CDR3 is TGCAGTATTTACGGGCGAGATACTTCGGGGACTAATGAAAAACTGTTTTTT. V and J are TRBV29-1 and TRBJ1-4; no clear D gene. This CDR3 region has 17 residues. Looked up from germline, CDR1 is SQVTM and CDR2 is ANQGSEA. Together with reference TRBV29-1 and TRBJ1-4, the CDR3 gives the full variable domain: SAVISQKPSRDICQRGTSLTIQCQVDSQVTMMFWYRQQPGQSLTLIATANQGSEATYESGFVIDKFPISRPNLTFSTLTVSNMSPEDSSIYLCSIYGRDTSGTNEKLFFGSGTQLSVL.

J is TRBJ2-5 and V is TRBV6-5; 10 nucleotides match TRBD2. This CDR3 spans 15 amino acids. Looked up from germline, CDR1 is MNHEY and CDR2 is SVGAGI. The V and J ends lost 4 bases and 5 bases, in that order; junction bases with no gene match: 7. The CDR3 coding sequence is TGTGCCAGCAGTTCGGGACTAGCGTCTTCGGAGACCCAGTACTTC. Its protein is CASSSGLASSETQYF.

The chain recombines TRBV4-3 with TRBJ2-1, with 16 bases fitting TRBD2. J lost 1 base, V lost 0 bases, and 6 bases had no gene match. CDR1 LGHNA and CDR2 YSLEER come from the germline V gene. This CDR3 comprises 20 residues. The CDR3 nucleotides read TGCGCCAGCAGCCAAGAAAGGGGACTAGCGGGAGGGCCTTCCTACAATGAGCAGTTCTTC. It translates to CASSQERGLAGGPSYNEQFF.

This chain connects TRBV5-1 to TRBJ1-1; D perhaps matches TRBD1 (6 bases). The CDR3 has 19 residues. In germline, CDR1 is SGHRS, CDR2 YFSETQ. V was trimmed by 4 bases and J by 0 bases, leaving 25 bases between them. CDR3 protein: CASSGKQGGGKGLNTEAFF. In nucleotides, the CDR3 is TGCGCCAGCAGCGGAAAACAAGGGGGAGGGAAGGGATTGAACACTGAAGCTTTCTTT.

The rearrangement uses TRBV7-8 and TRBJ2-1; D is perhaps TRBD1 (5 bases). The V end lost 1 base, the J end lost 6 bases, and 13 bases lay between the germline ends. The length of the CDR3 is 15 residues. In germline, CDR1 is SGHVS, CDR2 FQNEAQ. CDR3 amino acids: CASSLESRVGNEQFF. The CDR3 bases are TGTGCCAGCAGCTTAGAATCCAGGGTTGGCAATGAGCAGTTCTTC.

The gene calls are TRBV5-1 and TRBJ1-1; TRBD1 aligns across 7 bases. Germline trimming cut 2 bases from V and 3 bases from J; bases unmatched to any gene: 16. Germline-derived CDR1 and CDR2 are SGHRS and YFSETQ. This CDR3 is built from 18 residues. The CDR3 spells CASSLGRDRWLGDTEAFF. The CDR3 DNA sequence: TGCGCCAGCAGCTTAGGCCGGGACAGATGGCTGGGAGACACTGAAGCTTTCTTT.

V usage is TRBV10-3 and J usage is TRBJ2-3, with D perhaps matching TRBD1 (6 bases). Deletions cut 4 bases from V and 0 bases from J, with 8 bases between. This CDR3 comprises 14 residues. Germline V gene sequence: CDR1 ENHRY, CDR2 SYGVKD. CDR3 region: CAISGQGSTDTQYF. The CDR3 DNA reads TGTGCCATCAGTGGCCAGGGGAGCACAGATACGCAGTATTTT.

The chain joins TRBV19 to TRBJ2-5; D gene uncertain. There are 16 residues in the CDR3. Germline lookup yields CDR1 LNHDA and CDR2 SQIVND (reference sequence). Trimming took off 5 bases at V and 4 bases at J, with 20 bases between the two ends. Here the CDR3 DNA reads TGTGCCAGTAGTCCTAGTAGACTGCCCCCCCGAGAGACCCAGTACTTC. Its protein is CASSPSRLPPRETQYF.

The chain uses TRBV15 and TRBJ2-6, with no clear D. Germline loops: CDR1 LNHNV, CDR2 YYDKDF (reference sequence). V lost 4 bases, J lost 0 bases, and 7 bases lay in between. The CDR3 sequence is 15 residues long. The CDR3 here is CATSTESSGANVLTF. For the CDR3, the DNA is TGTGCCACCAGCACCGAGAGCTCTGGGGCCAACGTCCTGACTTTC. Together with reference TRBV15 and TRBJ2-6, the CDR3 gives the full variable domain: DAMVIQNPRYQVTQFGKPVTLSCSQTLNHNVMYWYQQKSSQAPKLLFHYYDKDFNNEADTPDNFQSRRPNTSFCFLDIRSPGLGDTAMYLCATSTESSGANVLTFGAGSRLTVL.

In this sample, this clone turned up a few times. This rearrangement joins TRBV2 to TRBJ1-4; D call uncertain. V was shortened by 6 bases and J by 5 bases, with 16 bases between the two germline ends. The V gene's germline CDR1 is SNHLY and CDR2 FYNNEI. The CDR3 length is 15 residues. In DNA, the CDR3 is TGTGCCAGCAGAGCCTCCCCGAGGCCCAATGAAAAACTGTTTTTT. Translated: CASRASPRPNEKLFF.

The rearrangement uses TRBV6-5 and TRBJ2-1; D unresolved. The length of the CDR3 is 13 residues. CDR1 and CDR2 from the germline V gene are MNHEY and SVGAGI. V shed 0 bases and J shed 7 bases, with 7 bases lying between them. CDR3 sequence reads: CASSYSAENEQFF. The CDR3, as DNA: TGTGCCAGCAGTTACTCGGCAGAAAATGAGCAGTTCTTC.

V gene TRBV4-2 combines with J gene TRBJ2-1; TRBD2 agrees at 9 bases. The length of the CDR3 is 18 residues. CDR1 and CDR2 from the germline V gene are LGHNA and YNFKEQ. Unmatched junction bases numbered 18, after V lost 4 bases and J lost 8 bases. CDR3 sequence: CASSPSPGTSLLRDEQFF. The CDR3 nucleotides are TGTGCCAGCAGCCCTTCACCCGGGACTAGCCTCCTTAGGGATGAGCAGTTCTTC.

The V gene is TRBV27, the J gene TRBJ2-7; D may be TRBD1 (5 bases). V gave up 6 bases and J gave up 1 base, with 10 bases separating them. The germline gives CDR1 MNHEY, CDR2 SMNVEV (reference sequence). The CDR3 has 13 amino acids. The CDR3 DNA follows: TGTGCCAGCAGATTTGACAGTTCCTACGAGCAGTACTTC. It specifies CASRFDSSYEQYF.

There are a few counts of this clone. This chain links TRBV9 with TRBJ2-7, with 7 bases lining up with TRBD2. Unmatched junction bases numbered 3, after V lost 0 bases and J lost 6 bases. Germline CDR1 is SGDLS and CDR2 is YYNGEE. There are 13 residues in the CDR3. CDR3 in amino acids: CASSVVGGSEQYF. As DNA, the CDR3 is TGTGCCAGCAGCGTAGTGGGAGGGAGCGAGCAGTACTTC.

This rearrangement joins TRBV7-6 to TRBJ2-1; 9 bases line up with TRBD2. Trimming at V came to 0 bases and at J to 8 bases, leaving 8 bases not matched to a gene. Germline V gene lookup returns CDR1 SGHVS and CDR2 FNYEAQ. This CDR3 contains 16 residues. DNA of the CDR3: TGTGCCAGCAGCTTAGCCCCTAGCGGGGCCCCCCATGAGCAGTTCTTC. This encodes CASSLAPSGAPHEQFF.

The CDR3 here is CASSSYRDSLEAFF. The CDR3 DNA follows: TGTGCCAGCAGTTCCTACCGGGACAGTCTTGAAGCTTTCTTT. The chain employs TRBV6-5 and TRBJ1-1; TRBD1 aligns across 7 bases. This CDR3 region has 14 residues. V lost 4 bases, J lost 7 bases, and 9 bases stayed unmatched. Per the germline V gene, CDR1 is MNHEY and CDR2 is SVGAGI.

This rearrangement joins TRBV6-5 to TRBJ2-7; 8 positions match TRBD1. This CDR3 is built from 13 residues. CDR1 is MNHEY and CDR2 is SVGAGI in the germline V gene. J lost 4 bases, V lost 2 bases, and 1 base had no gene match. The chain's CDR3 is CASSYQGAYEQYF. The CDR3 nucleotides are TGTGCCAGCAGTTACCAGGGGGCTTACGAGCAGTACTTC.

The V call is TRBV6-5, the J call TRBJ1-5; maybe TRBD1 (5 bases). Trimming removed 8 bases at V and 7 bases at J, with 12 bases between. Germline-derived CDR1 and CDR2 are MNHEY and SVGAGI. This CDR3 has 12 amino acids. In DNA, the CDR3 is TGTGCCAGCGGGCAGGGTGGGCAGCCCCAGCATTTT. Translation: CASGQGGQPQHF.

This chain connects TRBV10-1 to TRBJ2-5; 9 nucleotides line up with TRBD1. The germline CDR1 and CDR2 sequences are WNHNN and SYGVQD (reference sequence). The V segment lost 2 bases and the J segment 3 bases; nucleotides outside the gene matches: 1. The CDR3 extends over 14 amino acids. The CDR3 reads CASSEGDREETQYF. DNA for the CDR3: TGCGCCAGCAGTGAGGGGGACAGGGAAGAGACCCAGTACTTC.

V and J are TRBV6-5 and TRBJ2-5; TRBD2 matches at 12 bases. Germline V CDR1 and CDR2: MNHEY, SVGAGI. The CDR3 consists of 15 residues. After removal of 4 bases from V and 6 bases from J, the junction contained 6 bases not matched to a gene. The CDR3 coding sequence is TGTGCCAGCAGTTGGACTAGCGGGACCGCCCAGACCCAGTACTTC. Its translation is CASSWTSGTAQTQYF.

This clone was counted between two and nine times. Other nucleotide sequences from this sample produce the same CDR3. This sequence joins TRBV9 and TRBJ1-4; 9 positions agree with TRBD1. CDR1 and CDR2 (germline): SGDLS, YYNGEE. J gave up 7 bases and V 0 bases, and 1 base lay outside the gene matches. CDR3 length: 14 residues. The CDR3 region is CASSVGTGAEKLFF. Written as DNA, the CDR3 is TGTGCCAGCAGCGTAGGGACAGGGGCTGAAAAACTGTTTTTT.

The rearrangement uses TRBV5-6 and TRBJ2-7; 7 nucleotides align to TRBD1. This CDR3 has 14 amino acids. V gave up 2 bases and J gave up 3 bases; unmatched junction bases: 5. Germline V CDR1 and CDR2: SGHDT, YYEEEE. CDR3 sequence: CASSLQGIHYEQYF. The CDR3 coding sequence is TGTGCCAGCAGCTTACAGGGGATTCACTACGAGCAGTACTTC.

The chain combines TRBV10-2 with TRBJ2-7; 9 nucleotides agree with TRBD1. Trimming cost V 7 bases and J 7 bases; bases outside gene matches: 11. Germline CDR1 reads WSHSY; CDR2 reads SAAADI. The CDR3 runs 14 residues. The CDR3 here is CASIGGDRAFEQYF. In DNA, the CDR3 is TGCGCCAGCATAGGGGGGGACAGGGCATTTGAGCAGTACTTC.

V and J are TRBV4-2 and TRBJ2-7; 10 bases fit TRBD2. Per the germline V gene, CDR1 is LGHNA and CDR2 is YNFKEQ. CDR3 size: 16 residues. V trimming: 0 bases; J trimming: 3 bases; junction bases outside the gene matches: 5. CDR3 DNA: TGTGCCAGCAGCCAAGAAATAAGCGGGGGGGGCTACGAGCAGTACTTC. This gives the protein CASSQEISGGGYEQYF.

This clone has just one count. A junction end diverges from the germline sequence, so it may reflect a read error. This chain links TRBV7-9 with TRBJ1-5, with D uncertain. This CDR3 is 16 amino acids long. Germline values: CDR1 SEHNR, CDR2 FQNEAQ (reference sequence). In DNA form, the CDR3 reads TGTTCCAGCAGCCCCTGGGGAGGGTCGGGCAATCAGCCCCAGCATTTT. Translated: CSSSPWGGSGNQPQHF. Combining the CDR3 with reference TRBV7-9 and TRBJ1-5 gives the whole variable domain DTGVSQNPRHKITKRGQNVTFRCDPISEHNRLYWYRQTLGQGPEFLTYFQNEAQLEKSRLLSDRFSAERPKGSFSTLEIQRTEQGDSAMYLCSSSPWGGSGNQPQHFGDGTRLSIL.

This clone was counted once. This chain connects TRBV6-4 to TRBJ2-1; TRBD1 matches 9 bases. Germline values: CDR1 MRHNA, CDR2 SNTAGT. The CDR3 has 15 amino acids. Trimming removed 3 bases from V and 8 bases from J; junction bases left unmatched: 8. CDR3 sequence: CASSEGDRVPYEQFF. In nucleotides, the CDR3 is TGTGCCAGCAGTGAAGGGGACAGGGTACCGTATGAGCAGTTCTTC.

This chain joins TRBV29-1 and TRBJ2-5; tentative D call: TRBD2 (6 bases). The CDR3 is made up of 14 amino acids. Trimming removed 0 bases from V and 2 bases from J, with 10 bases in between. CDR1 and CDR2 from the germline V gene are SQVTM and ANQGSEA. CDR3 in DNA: TGCAGCGTTGAAGAGGCGGGGACTCAAGAGACCCAGTACTTC. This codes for CSVEEAGTQETQYF.